The 24 T cell receptor beta chains below come from one sample, sequenced in a study of shared clonotypes between healthy human individuals. Sequenced by immunoSEQ multiplex PCR; TCRdb stores in-frame clones only, minus some. The sample gives more than 2,000,000 clones, 85% to 95% of which show up once; approximately 0.4% is in the top ten. Input material: naive CD4+ T cells from PBMCs. Regarding subset: CD45RA+ positively selected. The receptors were gathered from a man aged 18 to 29 in good health. Some clones in this sample may be carry-over from other donors' samples.

The V gene is TRBV28, the J gene TRBJ2-2; no firm D call. CDR1 MDHEN and CDR2 SYDVKM come from the germline V gene. CDR3 size: 15 residues. Trimming removed 4 bases at V and 7 bases at J, with 16 bases between. The CDR3 protein is CASSWRNIPYGELFF. In DNA, the CDR3 is TGTGCCAGCAGTTGGAGAAATATCCCCTACGGGGAGCTGTTTTTT.

This chain uses TRBV11-2 with TRBJ2-5; D is possibly TRBD1 or TRBD2 (5 bases each). There are 16 residues in the CDR3. V gave up 6 bases and J gave up 1 base, with 18 bases separating them. Germline values: CDR1 SGHAT, CDR2 FQNNGV. The CDR3 sequence: CASRKFGTPLQETQYF. CDR3 DNA sequence: TGTGCCAGCAGAAAGTTCGGGACGCCGCTCCAAGAGACCCAGTACTTC.

This sequence joins TRBV30 and TRBJ2-1, with 8 bases that match TRBD1. This CDR3 comprises 14 residues. The germline gives CDR1 GTSNPN, CDR2 SVGIG (reference sequence). The V gene end was trimmed by 4 bases and the J gene end by 8 bases; junction bases not matched to a gene: 10. CDR3 coding DNA: TGTGCCTGGACTACAGGGGGACTCGGACATGAGCAGTTCTTC. Translated, it gives CAWTTGGLGHEQFF.

The chain employs TRBV7-6 and TRBJ2-3, with 10 bases fitting TRBD2. The ends lost 1 base at V and 4 bases at J; junction bases unmatched: 5. This CDR3 spans 16 amino acids. CDR1 SGHVS and CDR2 FNYEAQ come from the germline V gene. The CDR3 sequence: CASSLEGTSVADTQYF. For the CDR3, the DNA is TGTGCCAGCAGCTTAGAAGGGACTAGCGTGGCAGATACGCAGTATTTT.

This clone has only one observation. This CDR3 fails to terminate in the conserved phenylalanine or tryptophan, so it likely reflects a read error. Because the CDR3's place on the DNA is in doubt, the DNA is left out and the CDR3 is given as listed by TCRdb. V gene TRBV4-1 combines with J gene TRBJ2-4; TRBD2, the table's D call, was not compared with the DNA. The CDR3 is 8 amino acids long, termini counted. Germline CDR1 reads MGHRA; CDR2 reads YSYEKL. CDR3: CASSPTRV.

The chain has TRBV30 and TRBJ2-5; D gene unclear. Trimming pared 0 bases from V and 3 bases from J, leaving 11 bases between. Per the germline V gene, CDR1 is GTSNPN and CDR2 is SVGIG (reference sequence). CDR3 length: 14 amino acids. The CDR3 bases are TGTGCCTGGAGTGTAAGGGTGTTCGAAGAGACCCAGTACTTC. Amino acids: CAWSVRVFEETQYF.

The genes are TRBV18 and TRBJ2-4; 8 bases match TRBD2. The CDR3 is 16 amino acids. Trimming removed 3 bases from V and 0 bases from J; junction bases left unmatched: 4. CDR1 is KGHSH and CDR2 is LQKENI in the germline V gene. In DNA, the CDR3 is TGTGCCAGCTCACCCATAGCGGGACTAGCCAAAAACATTCAGTACTTC. Its protein is CASSPIAGLAKNIQYF.

Comment on this clone: Other DNA variants within this sample encode the same CDR3. V gene TRBV7-3 combines with J gene TRBJ2-1, with D unresolved. This CDR3 is built from 13 residues. Trimming stripped 6 bases from V and 4 bases from J, with 10 bases between. Germline assignment: CDR1 SGHTA and CDR2 FQGTGA. The CDR3 is CASSQALYNEQFF. For the CDR3, the DNA is TGTGCCAGCAGTCAGGCTCTGTACAATGAGCAGTTCTTC.

V gene TRBV7-8 combines with J gene TRBJ2-5; D unclear. The V end lost 4 bases, the J end lost 0 bases, and 9 bases lay between the germline ends. The CDR3 consists of 14 residues. CDR1 and CDR2 (germline): SGHVS, FQNEAQ. The chain's CDR3 is CASSSTGYQETQYF. CDR3 DNA sequence: TGTGCCAGCAGCTCCACCGGATACCAAGAGACCCAGTACTTC.

The J gene is TRBJ1-1, the V gene TRBV19, with 8 bases that match TRBD1. This CDR3 region has 15 residues. Germline V gene data show CDR1 as LNHDA and CDR2 as SQIVND (reference sequence). The J segment lost 4 bases and the V segment lost 5 bases, leaving 9 bases of the junction unmatched. In DNA form, the CDR3 reads TGTGCCAGTAGTTCACCCCTCACAGGGGGCACTGAAGCTTTCTTT. This codes for CASSSPLTGGTEAFF.

This chain joins TRBV28 and TRBJ1-5; the match to TRBD1 covers 7 bases. Trimming removed 6 bases from V and 3 bases from J; junction bases left unmatched: 2. The germline CDR1 and CDR2 sequences are MDHEN and SYDVKM. The CDR3 extends over 13 amino acids. The CDR3 sequence is CASRQGNNQPQHF. The CDR3 bases are TGTGCCAGCAGACAGGGGAACAATCAGCCCCAGCATTTT.

This clone showed up just once. The J gene is TRBJ2-1, the V gene TRBV5-4; 9 bases match TRBD2. The V gene's germline CDR1 is SGHNT and CDR2 YYREEE (reference sequence). There are 16 residues in the CDR3. V shed 4 bases, J shed 6 bases, and the junction held 11 bases outside the gene matches. The CDR3 loop is CASSVRLAAAGNEQFF. As DNA, the CDR3 is TGTGCCAGCAGCGTTCGACTAGCGGCTGCTGGCAATGAGCAGTTCTTC.

This clone showed up just once. The CDR3 reads CASSSHRGLRGGYTF. The CDR3 DNA is TGTGCCAGCAGCTCGCACAGGGGCTTGAGGGGAGGCTACACCTTC. The chain uses TRBV7-2 and TRBJ1-2; 7 bases align to TRBD1. CDR1 is SGHTA, CDR2 FQGNSA, per germline. V gave up 4 bases and J gave up 8 bases; unmatched junction bases: 13. This CDR3 is 15 amino acids long.

The rearrangement joins TRBV6-5 to TRBJ2-3, with a tentative D call TRBD1 (5 bases). The V end was cut by 0 bases, the J end by 2 bases, with 9 bases between. Germline CDR1 reads MNHEY; CDR2 reads SVGAGI. The CDR3 totals 15 residues. CDR3 residues: CASSYSNRNTDTQYF. The CDR3 DNA follows: TGTGCCAGCAGTTACTCGAACAGGAACACAGATACGCAGTATTTT.

The CDR3 DNA reads as TGCGCCAGCAGCCAAGAAGGGGGGGCTTGGAACATTCAGTACTTC. This codes for CASSQEGGAWNIQYF. This chain links TRBV4-1 with TRBJ2-4, with D maybe TRBD2 (7 bases). V lost 0 bases to trimming and J lost 7 bases, with 13 bases between them. The CDR3 has 15 residues. The germline gives CDR1 MGHRA, CDR2 YSYEKL.

This sequence joins TRBV7-2 and TRBJ2-5; TRBD1 aligns across 10 bases. Trimming took 5 bases from V and 5 from J; bases not matched to a gene: 8. Germline V gene sequence: CDR1 SGHTA, CDR2 FQGNSA. CDR3 length: 15 amino acids. The CDR3 DNA reads TGTGCCAGCAGCATAACCGGGACAGGGGCCGAGACCCAGTACTTC. Translating gives CASSITGTGAETQYF.

About this clone: Other DNA variants within this sample encode the same CDR3. The genes are TRBV7-2 and TRBJ2-5; the D is unclear. The V and J ends lost 3 bases and 2 bases respectively, with 10 bases between them. The length of the CDR3 is 14 residues. Per the germline V gene, CDR1 is SGHTA and CDR2 is FQGNSA. Here the CDR3 reads CASSFQTGQETQYF. The CDR3 DNA sequence: TGTGCCAGCAGCTTCCAAACCGGACAAGAGACCCAGTACTTC.

The chain recombines TRBV6-1 with TRBJ1-5, with D maybe TRBD1 (5 bases). CDR1 is MNHNS, CDR2 SASEGT, per germline. With 2 bases removed from V and 2 bases from J, the gap between germline ends came to 16 bases. The CDR3 has 17 residues. The CDR3 region has the DNA TGTGCCAGCAGTGAATGGAGAGTAGACAGTCGCAATCAGCCCCAGCATTTT. Translated, it gives CASSEWRVDSRNQPQHF.

The chain recombines TRBV7-9 with TRBJ2-2; D gene ambiguous. The CDR3 extends over 11 amino acids. Germline V gene sequence: CDR1 SEHNR, CDR2 FQNEAQ (reference sequence). With 5 bases removed from V and 6 bases from J, the gap between germline ends came to 4 bases. This CDR3 is CASSEAGELFF. The CDR3 coding sequence is TGTGCCAGCAGCGAGGCCGGGGAGCTGTTTTTT. The full variable domain, rest sourced from reference TRBV7-9 and TRBJ2-2, is DTGVSQNPRHKITKRGQNVTFRCDPISEHNRLYWYRQTLGQGPEFLTYFQNEAQLEKSRLLSDRFSAERPKGSFSTLEIQRTEQGDSAMYLCASSEAGELFFGEGSRLTVL.

The chain has TRBV9 and TRBJ2-1, with 7 nucleotides matching TRBD1. Germline CDR1 reads SGDLS; CDR2 reads YYNGEE. The junction had 7 bases not matched to a gene; V was cut back by 4 bases and J by 6 bases. This CDR3 region has 14 residues. The CDR3 sequence is CASSSGDSSNEQFF. CDR3 nucleotide sequence: TGTGCCAGCAGCTCAGGGGACAGCAGCAATGAGCAGTTCTTC.

V usage is TRBV2 and J usage is TRBJ1-2, with D uncertain. V lost 3 bases and J lost 4, with 6 bases in between. The CDR3 runs to 12 residues. Germline CDR1 reads SNHLY; CDR2 reads FYNNEI. CDR3 protein: CASSDRSYGYTF. The CDR3 nucleotides read TGTGCCAGCAGTGATAGGTCCTATGGCTACACCTTC.

The rearrangement links TRBV9 to TRBJ2-3; D unresolved. The CDR3 has 14 amino acids. Looked up from germline, CDR1 is SGDLS and CDR2 is YYNGEE. Trimming stripped 4 bases from V and 3 bases from J, with 12 bases between. The CDR3 nucleotides are TGTGCCAGCAGCTTGAGGTCCAGGACAGATACGCAGTATTTT. It is translated as CASSLRSRTDTQYF.

The chain recombines TRBV5-1 with TRBJ2-2, with 10 nucleotides matching TRBD2. CDR1 SGHRS and CDR2 YFSETQ come from the germline V gene. V lost 4 bases to trimming and J lost 1 base; unmatched junction nucleotides: 7. The CDR3 runs to 17 residues. Here the CDR3 DNA reads TGCGCCAGCAGCATAGGACTAGCGGAGATGAACACCGGGGAGCTGTTTTTT. This encodes CASSIGLAEMNTGELFF.

The rearrangement uses TRBV28 and TRBJ2-2; D gene ambiguous. This CDR3 is built from 12 residues. Germline CDR1 and CDR2: MDHEN and SYDVKM. The germline V and J ends were trimmed by 7 bases and 4 bases, with 7 bases remaining between them. CDR3 protein: CASTVGTGELFF. CDR3 nucleotides: TGTGCCAGCACCGTGGGCACCGGGGAGCTGTTTTTT.